Each of the 15 T cell receptor beta chains below was sequenced from the same sample in a study of T cell changes during pregnancy in multiple sclerosis. TCRdb's table, derived via immunoSEQ multiplex PCR, lists solely in-frame clones and lacks some. The table shows tens of thousands of clones, with roughly 90% occurring only once. The sequencing used CD4+ T cells from peripheral blood mononuclear cells, collected in the second trimester of pregnancy. The receptor source for this set is a female donor with multiple sclerosis, enrolled in a pregnancy study.

This chain joins TRBV18 and TRBJ2-7; 11 bases are shared with TRBD1. The CDR3 has 16 amino acids. Unmatched junction bases numbered 9, after V lost 4 bases and J lost 4 bases. CDR1 is KGHSH, CDR2 LQKENI, per germline. CDR3 sequence reads: CASSHLGQGASYEQYF. DNA of the CDR3: TGTGCCAGCTCACACCTAGGACAGGGGGCCTCATACGAGCAGTACTTC.

The chain recombines TRBV9 with TRBJ2-5, with a possible D match to TRBD2 (5 bases). Trimming took off 0 bases at V and 3 bases at J, with 12 bases between the two ends. The germline V gene has CDR1 SGDLS and CDR2 YYNGEE. The CDR3 covers 15 residues. The CDR3 sequence is CASSVGLAGKETQYF. CDR3 DNA: TGTGCCAGCAGCGTAGGCCTAGCAGGAAAAGAGACCCAGTACTTC.

This clone was observed once. The chain recombines TRBV11-2 with TRBJ1-5, with TRBD1 matching 8 bases. The germline gives CDR1 SGHAT, CDR2 FQNNGV. This CDR3 contains 17 residues. The V segment lost 0 bases and the J segment 1 base; nucleotides outside the gene matches: 5. CDR3 DNA sequence: TGTGCCAGCAGCTTAGATATGAGGACAGGGAGCAATCAGCCCCAGCATTTT. It translates to CASSLDMRTGSNQPQHF.

V gene TRBV19 combines with J gene TRBJ2-2, with unresolved D. The CDR3 contains 13 residues. V was clipped by 6 bases and J by 1 base, with 6 bases between them. Germline loops: CDR1 LNHDA, CDR2 SQIVND (reference sequence). The CDR3 DNA reads TGTGCCAGTAGCCTCTTGAACACCGGGGAGCTGTTTTTT. Translation gives CASSLLNTGELFF.

The chain employs TRBV9 and TRBJ2-7, with a possible D match to TRBD2 (6 bases). In germline, CDR1 is SGDLS, CDR2 YYNGEE. V gave up 3 bases and J gave up 6 bases, with 19 bases separating them. This CDR3 comprises 15 residues. The CDR3 DNA sequence: TGTGCCAGCAGCGCGGCCCCGTCCTCCGGGGGCGAGCAGTACTTC. It codes for CASSAAPSSGGEQYF.

This clone was recorded only once. The V call is TRBV19, the J call TRBJ1-3; 10 nucleotides line up with TRBD1. The CDR3 contains 15 residues. V was pared by 5 bases and J by 2 bases, with 3 bases of the junction left unmatched. Per germline, CDR1 LNHDA and CDR2 SQIVND (reference sequence). The CDR3 is CASSSGTGAGNTIYF. The CDR3 DNA sequence: TGTGCCAGTAGTTCCGGGACAGGGGCTGGAAACACCATATATTTT.

This clone was observed a single time. CDR3 in DNA: TGTGCCAGCAGCTTAGGACAGGGGAGGAACTATGGCTACACCTTC. Residues: CASSLGQGRNYGYTF. This chain connects TRBV28 to TRBJ1-2; 9 nucleotides agree with TRBD1. This CDR3 contains 15 residues. CDR1 MDHEN and CDR2 SYDVKM come from the germline V gene. V lost 6 bases to trimming and J lost 2 bases; unmatched junction nucleotides: 7.

J is TRBJ2-3 and V is TRBV4-1; TRBD2 agrees at 8 bases. The CDR3 runs to 16 residues. Germline CDR1 reads MGHRA; CDR2 reads YSYEKL. Unmatched junction bases numbered 9, after V lost 2 bases and J lost 5 bases. CDR3 DNA sequence: TGCGCCAGCAGCCAACCCGGGGGGGAAGATGTAGATACGCAGTATTTT. As protein: CASSQPGGEDVDTQYF.

V gene TRBV27 combines with J gene TRBJ2-7; D uncertain. Germline lookup yields CDR1 MNHEY and CDR2 SMNVEV (reference sequence). The CDR3 length is 14 residues. Trimming removed 5 bases at V and 0 bases at J, with 11 bases between. The CDR3, as DNA: TGTGCCAGCAGTCCGCGACGGAGCTCCTACGAGCAGTACTTC. It encodes CASSPRRSSYEQYF.

The rearrangement uses TRBV14 and TRBJ2-1, with 7 positions matching TRBD2. The CDR3 is 15 residues long. V lost 2 bases to trimming and J lost 13 bases; unmatched junction nucleotides: 14. CDR1 and CDR2 from the germline V gene are SGHDN and FVKESK. The CDR3 DNA sequence: TGTGCCAGCAGCCAAAGAGTCGATAGCGGGTTCCCTCAGTTCTTC. Translating it yields CASSQRVDSGFPQFF. The whole variable domain, remainder taken from reference TRBV14 and TRBJ2-1, is EAGVTQFPSHSVIEKGQTVTLRCDPISGHDNLYWYRRVMGKEIKFLLHFVKESKQDESGMPNNRFLAERTGGTYSTLKVQPAELEDSGVYFCASSQRVDSGFPQFFGPGTRLTVL.

The rearrangement uses TRBV19 and TRBJ2-7; 9 nucleotides line up with TRBD1. The V and J ends lost 3 bases and 2 bases, in that order; junction bases with no gene match: 5. The CDR3 runs to 15 residues. Germline V lookup: CDR1 LNHDA, CDR2 SQIVND (reference sequence). CDR3 in amino acids: CASSIRTGVPYEQYF. In DNA, the CDR3 is TGTGCCAGTAGTATCAGGACAGGGGTCCCCTACGAGCAGTACTTC.

This sequence joins TRBV5-4 and TRBJ2-1; D perhaps matches TRBD2 (5 bases). The length of the CDR3 is 13 residues. Germline loops: CDR1 SGHNT, CDR2 YYREEE (reference sequence). V was cut by 4 bases and J by 6 bases, with 11 bases left in between. CDR3 DNA sequence: TGTGCCAGCAGCCTAGACTACCTCAATGAGCAGTTCTTC. Translating it yields CASSLDYLNEQFF.

The V call is TRBV6-1, the J call TRBJ1-5; D is undetermined. The CDR3 is 12 amino acids. V was clipped by 2 bases and J by 9 bases, with 8 bases between them. Germline CDR1 reads MNHNS; CDR2 reads SASEGT. Here the CDR3 DNA reads TGTGCCAGCAGTGAAACCGGTCGGCCCCAGCATTTT. It yields the protein CASSETGRPQHF.

This clone was seen more than once but under ten times. The J gene is TRBJ1-2, the V gene TRBV6-1; D gene uncertain. CDR1 is MNHNS, CDR2 SASEGT, per germline. The ends were cut back, 8 bases at V and 8 bases at J, with 15 bases in the middle. The CDR3 totals 12 residues. In nucleotides, the CDR3 is TGTGCCAGCGTGGTACAGTTAGAGGGCTACACCTTC. It encodes CASVVQLEGYTF.

This rearrangement joins TRBV7-9 to TRBJ1-1, with D unclear. Trimming pared 2 bases from V and 3 bases from J, leaving 13 bases between. Looked up from germline, CDR1 is SEHNR and CDR2 is FQNEAQ (reference sequence). The CDR3 extends over 15 amino acids. The chain's CDR3 is CASSLFGNQYTEAFF. The CDR3 region has the DNA TGTGCCAGCAGCTTATTCGGTAATCAATACACTGAAGCTTTCTTT.